This T cell receptor beta chain emerged from a study of cytomegalovirus exposure and HLA in healthy donors. Study-level findings and limits: Some V segments could not be told apart, so they were left out, TRBV6-2 and TRBV6-3 among them. Later, an analysis showed that TCR beta chains associated with HLA were more clonally expanded than others that were equally common. Reported findings show TCR beta sequences accurately forecast HLA-A and HLA-B alleles in most subjects.

The PCR used 60 Vbeta and 13 Jbeta primers. Measured with immunoSEQ multiplex PCR; TCRdb has only the in-frame clones, and not every one. The top ten hold around 3.2% of the sample, which has roughly 90,000 clones, roughly 82% seen once. The CDR3 spans 14 residues. V lost 6 bases to trimming and J lost 2 bases, with 13 bases between them. Germline V gene sequence: CDR1 SNHLY, CDR2 FYNNEI. With regard to this clone: Its antigen remains unknown.

This rearrangement joins TRBV2 to TRBJ1-1; a weak D match, TRBD1 (5 bases). The source of this sequence is a man in his thirties or forties in good health and CMV-seropositive. The source material was PBMCs. CDR3 residues: CASSREGLNTEAFF. CDR3 nucleotide sequence: TGTGCCAGCAGCCGGGAGGGACTTAACACTGAAGCTTTCTTT.